There are many counts of the clone carrying this TCR beta chain. The antigen remains undetermined. The data are from a study of spatial heterogeneity in lung cancer. Study information: For tumor regions, TCR transcript counts showed a strong correlation with a T cell module score derived from matched bulk RNA-seq. Whole-study results and caveats: Higher tumor mutation counts went along with higher counts of expanded intratumoral alpha and beta TCRs. Numbers of ubiquitous and regional expanded TCRs tracked ubiquitous and regional nonsynonymous mutation counts, respectively.

The CDR3 contains 13 residues. V was pared by 0 bases and J by 6 bases, with 8 bases between. Germline V CDR1 and CDR2: DFQATT, SNEGSKA (reference sequence). In TCRdb, the 5' RACE reads were re-called with MiXCR into one record per CDR3 protein. The repertoire has 9,200 or so distinct CDR3 sequences, 4.5% to 6% of them found once; the top ten carry about an eighth. Time point in this sample: sample taken at primary tumor resection. The donor group consisted of 72 patients who had untreated, early-stage non-small cell lung cancer. The V gene is TRBV20-1, the J gene TRBJ2-2, with D maybe TRBD2 (5 bases). This clonotype was sampled from a female donor with early-stage non-small cell lung cancer. This specimen consisted of lung tumor tissue, obtained at surgery. CDR3 DNA sequence: TGCAGTGCTAGAGAGACGGGGTCCGGGGAGCTGTTTTTT. Encoded protein: CSARETGSGELFF.